The 5 T cell receptor beta chains below come from one sample, sequenced in a study of shared clonotypes between healthy human individuals. TCRdb's copy holds only in-frame clones and misses some; the assay was immunoSEQ multiplex PCR. Of 2,500,000 or so clones listed, just under 95% are singletons. Material for sequencing was naive CD4+ T cells from PBMCs. Subset of the sample: CD45RA+ positively selected. These receptors originate from a man aged 18 to 35 in good health. Some clones in this sample may be carry-over from other donors' samples.

Here the CDR3 reads CASSLARGWQFF. CDR3 nucleotide sequence: TGCGCCAGCAGCTTGGCGAGGGGCTGGCAGTTCTTC. The chain carries TRBV5-1 and TRBJ2-1, with D possibly being TRBD1 or TRBD2 (5 bases each). The germline V and J ends were trimmed by 0 bases and 12 bases, with 10 bases remaining between them. Germline loops: CDR1 SGHRS, CDR2 YFSETQ. CDR3 length equals 12 residues.

About this clone: Other DNA sequences in the same sample also yield this CDR3. The chain links TRBV28 to TRBJ2-1, with D tentatively TRBD2 (5 bases). V was shortened by 3 bases and J by 4 bases, with 7 bases between the two germline ends. The germline V gene encodes CDR1 MDHEN and CDR2 SYDVKM. The CDR3 covers 13 residues. CDR3 sequence (DNA): TGTGCCAGCAGTTTCCCGGGGTACAATGAGCAGTTCTTC. Translation gives CASSFPGYNEQFF.

The chain carries TRBV23-1 and TRBJ1-1, with TRBD1 matching 10 bases. TRBV23-1 is an ORF, and what it does is uncertain. The CDR3 totals 15 residues. With V trimmed by 3 bases and J by 5 bases, 6 bases remained unmatched. CDR3 sequence reads: CASSHRDRGRTEAFF. Written as DNA, the CDR3 is TGCGCCAGCAGTCATCGGGACAGGGGAAGGACTGAAGCTTTCTTT.

The chain combines TRBV10-3 with TRBJ2-1; D remains ambiguous. Germline-derived CDR1 and CDR2 are ENHRY and SYGVKD. The CDR3 has 14 amino acids. V shed 7 bases and J shed 6 bases, with 16 bases lying between them. The CDR3 reads CAINDVRWGNEQFF. The CDR3 DNA reads as TGTGCCATCAATGACGTGAGGTGGGGCAATGAGCAGTTCTTC.

V is TRBV20-1 and J is TRBJ1-2; maybe TRBD1 (5 bases). V gave up 4 bases and J gave up 8 bases, with 11 bases separating them. CDR3 length: 11 residues. Germline loops: CDR1 DFQATT, CDR2 SNEGSKA (reference sequence). This chain's CDR3 is CSAIVGTGYTF. For the CDR3, the DNA is TGCAGTGCTATCGTAGGGACCGGCTACACCTTC.